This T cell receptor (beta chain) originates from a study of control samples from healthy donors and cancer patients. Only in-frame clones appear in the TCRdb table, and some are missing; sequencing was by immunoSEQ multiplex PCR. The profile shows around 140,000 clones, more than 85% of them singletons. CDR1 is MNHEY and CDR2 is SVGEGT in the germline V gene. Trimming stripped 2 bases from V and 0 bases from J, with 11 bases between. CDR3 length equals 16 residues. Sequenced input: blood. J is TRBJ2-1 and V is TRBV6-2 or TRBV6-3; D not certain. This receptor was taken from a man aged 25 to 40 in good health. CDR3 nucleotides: TGTGCCAGCAGTTACGGTGGTCGAAGCTCCTACAATGAGCAGTTCTTC. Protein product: CASSYGGRSSYNEQFF.